This T cell receptor beta chain was recovered during a study of identical twins. Study-wide results and caveats: Interpretation of the results relied on cross-sectional statistical analysis and not on following the same donors. There were fewer insertions in abundant cord blood beta clonotypes, but memory repertoires showed no such pattern.

This clonotype occurred a few times. Its antigen is currently unknown. TCRdb redid the calling of the 5' RACE reads with MiXCR, one entry per CDR3 protein. The sample yields around 470,000 distinct CDR3 sequences, 13% to 15% seen once. All of the donors were Caucasians in good health. The germline gives CDR1 SGHRS, CDR2 YFSETQ. CDR3 size: 14 residues. The V segment lost 4 bases and the J segment 7 bases; nucleotides outside the gene matches: 8. The sample was also linked to a second study, of yellow fever vaccine responses in identical twins. From that report: Twins reportedly had a vaccine T cell response that seemed partly convergent, partly personalized.

The gene calls are TRBV5-1 and TRBJ2-1, with 7 bases identical to TRBD2. The sequenced material came from CD4+ T cells sorted from blood. This TCR derives from a woman aged 18-35 years in good health. The CDR3 sequence: CASSASGPGNEQFF. The CDR3 DNA reads as TGCGCCAGCAGCGCTAGCGGACCGGGAAATGAGCAGTTCTTC.